Below, 14 T cell receptor beta chains from the same sample are listed, as sequenced in a study of T-cell reconstitution after alpha-beta-depleted transplantation in children. It was with unique molecular identifiers that the TCRbeta library was prepared. TCRdb analysed the PCR reads with MiXCR anew, one entry per CDR3 protein. The data show about 350,000 distinct CDR3 sequences, about a sixth seen once. This sample comprised PBMCs, mostly from graft donor cells, obtained 360 days after TCRalphabeta/CD19-depleted stem cell transplant. Receptor source: a male patient aged 2 to 9 who had a stem cell transplant for acute lymphoblastic leukemia, so the T cells may come from the graft donor.

This clonotype turned up a few times. CDR3 nucleotide sequence: TGTGCCAGTAGTATAGATCTAATGCCTCCCTACAATGAGCAGTTCTTC. Protein sequence: CASSIDLMPPYNEQFF. V and J are TRBV19 and TRBJ2-1; no clear D gene. Germline V CDR1 and CDR2: LNHDA, SQIVND (reference sequence). The CDR3 is 16 amino acids. V lost 0 bases to trimming and J lost 2 bases, with 11 bases between them.

A few counts support this clonotype. This chain joins TRBV7-2 and TRBJ2-1; 10 bases are shared with TRBD2. The CDR3 has 16 residues. Trimming took 2 bases from V and 8 from J; bases not matched to a gene: 9. Germline lookup yields CDR1 SGHTA and CDR2 FQGNSA. Written as DNA, the CDR3 is TGTGCCAGCAGCTTATCGCAGGCTAGCGGGAGCCATGAGCAGTTCTTC. It is translated as CASSLSQASGSHEQFF.

This clonotype has just a few counts. The J gene is TRBJ2-3, the V gene TRBV4-1, with 15 bases identical to TRBD2. J lost 8 bases, V lost 0 bases, and 9 bases had no gene match. The CDR3 is 18 residues long. From germline, CDR1 is MGHRA and CDR2 YSYEKL. Written as DNA, the CDR3 is TGCGCCAGCAGCCAAGAGAGTGGACTAGCGGGAGGGCTGGGTACGCAGTATTTT. This sequence encodes CASSQESGLAGGLGTQYF.

This clonotype showed up just a few times. This chain links TRBV7-9 with TRBJ1-1; D unresolved. There are 11 residues in the CDR3. Trimming removed 5 bases at V and 7 bases at J, with 8 bases between. Germline V gene sequence: CDR1 SEHNR, CDR2 FQNEAQ (reference sequence). CDR3 DNA sequence: TGTGCCAGCAGCGGTGGCGGTGAAGCTTTCTTT. Residues: CASSGGGEAFF.

The chain couples TRBV19 to TRBJ1-1; D remains unclear. The CDR3 sequence is 13 residues long. The V gene's germline CDR1 is LNHDA and CDR2 SQIVND (reference sequence). V lost 3 bases and J lost 3, with 8 bases in between. The CDR3 coding sequence is TGTGCCAGTAGTATTAGCCGGGACACTGAAGCTTTCTTT. This translates into CASSISRDTEAFF. Based on the CDR3 plus reference TRBV19 and TRBJ1-1, the full variable domain is DGGITQSPKYLFRKEGQNVTLSCEQNLNHDAMYWYRQDPGQGLRLIYYSQIVNDFQKGDIAEGYSVSREKKESFPLTVTSAQKNPTAFYLCASSISRDTEAFFGQGTRLTVV.

This clonotype was seen ten or more times. The genes are TRBV18 and TRBJ2-1; D uncertain. V was trimmed by 0 bases and J by 3 bases, leaving 9 bases between them. Germline V gene lookup returns CDR1 KGHSH and CDR2 LQKENI. The CDR3 totals 15 residues. The chain's CDR3 is CASSPPSLGYNEQFF. The CDR3 DNA reads TGTGCCAGCTCACCACCGAGTCTAGGCTACAATGAGCAGTTCTTC.

The J gene is TRBJ1-1, the V gene TRBV12-3 or TRBV12-4; D ambiguous. The length of the CDR3 is 11 residues. Trimming took off 3 bases at V and 14 bases at J, with 13 bases between the two ends. The CDR3 bases are TGTGCCAGCAGTTTCCGACACGGAGGCTTCTTT. It codes for CASSFRHGGFF.

This clonotype was detected a few times. The chain recombines TRBV7-2 with TRBJ2-2; TRBD1 aligns across 9 bases. Germline V gene sequence: CDR1 SGHTA, CDR2 FQGNSA. The trim removed 5 bases at V and 4 bases at J, leaving 8 bases unmatched. This CDR3 spans 16 amino acids. Here the CDR3 DNA reads TGTGCCAGCAGCCCTACGGGACAGGGTGGCACCGGGGAGCTGTTTTTT. Its protein is CASSPTGQGGTGELFF.

The chain carries TRBV5-1 and TRBJ1-1; D possibly corresponds to TRBD1 (5 bases). Germline V gene sequence: CDR1 SGHRS, CDR2 YFSETQ. The CDR3 length is 16 residues. Trimming took off 1 base at V and 7 bases at J, with 20 bases between the two ends. Written as DNA, the CDR3 is TGCGCCAGCAGCTTGTGGGGCGGGGCTGAAGGGGATGAAGCTTTCTTT. As protein: CASSLWGGAEGDEAFF.

This clonotype was found a few times. This rearrangement joins TRBV12-3 or TRBV12-4 to TRBJ2-5; no clear D. This CDR3 is built from 14 residues. V lost 7 bases and J 1 base, leaving 13 bases between the germline ends. CDR3 region: CASNTANVQETQYF. In DNA form, the CDR3 reads TGTGCCAGCAATACGGCAAACGTCCAAGAGACCCAGTACTTC.

The chain combines TRBV12-3 or TRBV12-4 with TRBJ2-7; the match to TRBD2 covers 11 bases. This CDR3 contains 15 residues. V trimming: 6 bases; J trimming: 3 bases; junction bases outside the gene matches: 7. The CDR3 DNA is TGTGCCAGCAGCACCAGGACTAGCGGGTTCTACGAGCAGTACTTC. Its translation: CASSTRTSGFYEQYF.

V gene TRBV20-1 combines with J gene TRBJ2-7; D remains ambiguous. Germline CDR1 reads DFQATT; CDR2 reads SNEGSKA (reference sequence). The CDR3 extends over 15 amino acids. The V and J ends lost 2 bases and 0 bases respectively, with 14 bases between them. This chain's CDR3 is CSARPRHHYSYEQYF. CDR3 DNA: TGCAGTGCTAGACCCCGACACCATTACTCCTACGAGCAGTACTTC.

This clonotype was picked up a small number of times. J is TRBJ2-1 and V is TRBV12-3 or TRBV12-4; TRBD2 agrees at 8 bases. This CDR3 is built from 16 residues. Germline trimming cut 3 bases from V and 2 bases from J; bases unmatched to any gene: 6. The CDR3 spells CASSFHYGRAYNEQFF. The CDR3 DNA reads as TGTGCCAGCAGTTTTCATTACGGGAGGGCCTACAATGAGCAGTTCTTC.

Here the CDR3 reads CASSHISSTDTQYF. The CDR3 DNA reads TGTGCCAGCAGCCATATTTCTAGCACAGATACGCAGTATTTT. The rearrangement uses TRBV7-9 and TRBJ2-3; no firm D call. Between the trimmed V and J ends, which lost 5 bases and 0 bases, there was a span of 9 bases. The CDR3 covers 14 residues. The germline V gene encodes CDR1 SEHNR and CDR2 FQNEAQ (reference sequence).